These T cell receptor beta chains were read from a single sample in a study of neurological immune-mediated disorders. TCRdb fed the 5' RACE reads into MiXCR, producing one record per CDR3 protein. The sample has roughly 20,000 distinct CDR3 sequences; less than 15% are singletons. Sequenced material: CD4+ T cells from blood. The receptors shown here come from a woman aged 60-70 years with HTLV-1-associated myelopathy (HAM/TSP). Each CDR3 is given with its conserved first and last residue. The listing skips clone size in some rows; elsewhere it reads once, few, many or a size class.

v_call,clone_size,j_call,cdr3_aa
TRBV6-6,many,TRBJ2-7,CASSYHSDRAGEQYF
TRBV20-1,many,TRBJ1-1,CSARRGGNEAFF
TRBV6-2/TRBV6-3,many,TRBJ1-2,CASSRTVNYGYTF
TRBV10-3,many,TRBJ2-3,CATDSTDTQYF
TRBV11-2,.,TRBJ2-1,CASSLGSYNEQFF
TRBV20-1,.,TRBJ2-1,CSARAPGGRNEQFF
TRBV28,many,TRBJ2-3,CASSFLGGDTDTQYF
TRBV12-3/TRBV12-4,.,TRBJ1-1,CASSWTGRKAFF
TRBV20-1,many,TRBJ1-1,CSARATGRMMNTEAFF
TRBV5-6,many,TRBJ2-5,CASNPTGSYATQYF
TRBV6-5,many,TRBJ2-3,CASCYDGGRCTDTQYF
TRBV20-1,many,TRBJ1-1,CSASSTAPERAFF
TRBV29-1,many,TRBJ1-2,CSVAFLDYGYTF
TRBV11-2,many,TRBJ2-3,CASSHRDGRFSTDTQYF
TRBV6-2/TRBV6-3,many,TRBJ1-5,CASSDTGVSNQPQHF
TRBV14,many,TRBJ1-1,CASSSPLTANTEAFF
TRBV20-1,.,TRBJ1-1,CSAGREWGAEAFF
TRBV20-1,many,TRBJ2-4,CSARAPTSGGGNIQYF
TRBV5-1,.,TRBJ2-6,CASRRSWTLSTEVLTF
TRBV7-2,many,TRBJ2-3,CASSPTGGTDTQYF
TRBV5-5,.,TRBJ2-3,CASSSIAVTSINTDTQYF
TRBV5-1,.,TRBJ2-1,CASSTGYTGEQFF